Listed below are T cell receptor beta chains from one sample, sequenced in a study of cytomegalovirus exposure and HLA in healthy donors. Generated by immunoSEQ multiplex PCR, the TCRdb table keeps only in-frame clones and is missing some. The data contain about 180,000 clones, around 80% of them singletons. Sequencing was carried out using PBMCs. The source of these receptors is a woman aged 25-40 years in good health and CMV-seronegative. Each CDR3 is given with its conserved first and last residue. The order of the fields is V gene, J gene, clone size, D gene, CDR3 DNA, CDR3 protein. D genes are given only for firm matches. Expanded clones get a size class; other rows say once, few or many, or leave the size out.

TRBV19,TRBJ2-1,few,NA,TGTGCCAGTAGGAGCAATACCGGGACTTTAAACAACAATGAGCAGTTCTTC,CASRSNTGTLNNNEQFF
TRBV4-2,TRBJ2-1,few,NA,TGTGCCAGCAGCCAGGAAGGACGCGAAGGGGCTGCTTACAATGAGCAGTTCTTC,CASSQEGREGAAYNEQFF
TRBV6-6,TRBJ1-6,once,NA,TGTGCCAGCAGTTCTCCGGAGAATTCACCCCTCCACTTT,CASSSPENSPLHF
TRBV2,TRBJ1-1,few,NA,TGTGCCAGCAGTGAAAGGGGCAGAACTGAAGCTTTCTTT,CASSERGRTEAFF
TRBV18,TRBJ2-3,NA,NA,TGTGCCAGCTCACCTTCCGGGGGAACCCCCACAGATACGCAGTATTTT,CASSPSGGTPTDTQYF
TRBV29-1,TRBJ2-5,NA,TRBD1,TGCAGCGTGAGGGGTGGGTCAGTTCACCCAGGGGGAGAGACCCAGTACTTC,CSVRGGSVHPGGETQYF
TRBV6-5,TRBJ1-2,NA,TRBD1,TGTGCCAGCAGTCCTATACAGGGGGCCGGCTATGGCTACACCTTC,CASSPIQGAGYGYTF
TRBV7-3,TRBJ2-1,NA,NA,TGTGCCAGCAGCTTCCAGCGGGACAATGAGCAGTTCTTC,CASSFQRDNEQFF
TRBV6-1,TRBJ2-7,NA,NA,TGTGCCAGCAGTGACCAGGGGAACCAATACTTC,CASSDQGNQYF
TRBV7-9,TRBJ2-5,NA,TRBD2,TGTGCCAGCAGCCAGACTAGCGGGGACCAAGAGACCCAGTACTTC,CASSQTSGDQETQYF
TRBV19,TRBJ1-1,NA,NA,TGTGCCAGTAACCCAGGGGAGGGAGACACTGAAGCTTTCTTT,CASNPGEGDTEAFF
TRBV2,TRBJ1-5,NA,TRBD1,TGTGCCAGCAGTGAAGACAGGGGGCTGGCTCAGCCCCAGCATTTT,CASSEDRGLAQPQHF
TRBV27,TRBJ2-7,NA,TRBD1,TGTGCCAGCAGGGTCGACAGGGACGCCTACGAGCAGTACTTC,CASRVDRDAYEQYF
TRBV7-8,TRBJ2-3,NA,NA,TGTGCCAGCAGCCCAATGTTCGGGGGAACAGATACGCAGTATTTT,CASSPMFGGTDTQYF
TRBV4-1,TRBJ2-4,NA,NA,TGCGCCAGCAGCCAAGATCTGGGGGCCACCGCCAAAAACATTCCGTACTTC,CASSQDLGATAKNIPYF
TRBV28,TRBJ1-1,once,NA,TGTGCCAGCAGTTTAGTCCAGGCCGACACTGAAGCTTTCTTT,CASSLVQADTEAFF
TRBV7-6,TRBJ1-2,NA,NA,TGTGCCAGCAGCTTAGGTGCAGGGGTTGTTGGCTACACCTTC,CASSLGAGVVGYTF
TRBV6-6,TRBJ2-1,NA,TRBD1,TGTGCCAGCAGTTACCACCGGGACAGGGGCAATGAGCAGTTCTTC,CASSYHRDRGNEQFF
TRBV6-1,TRBJ2-7,NA,TRBD1,TGTGCCAGCAGTCATAAGGACAGGGTGTACGAGCAGTACTTC,CASSHKDRVYEQYF
TRBV29-1,TRBJ2-7,few,NA,TGCAGCGTTGACAGGGGCGATAGCTCCTACGAGCAGTACTTC,CSVDRGDSSYEQYF
TRBV7-9,TRBJ1-2,NA,NA,TGTGCCAGCAGTCAGCTACAGGTAGCTAACTATGGCTACACCTTC,CASSQLQVANYGYTF
TRBV10-1,TRBJ2-3,NA,NA,TGCGCCAGCAGTTCGAGGGGGCAGGGGGGAGATACGCAGTATTTT,CASSSRGQGGDTQYF
TRBV30,TRBJ1-6,NA,NA,TGTGCCTGGAGTCCCCGCGGATCGAATTCACCCCTCCACTTT,CAWSPRGSNSPLHF
TRBV5-1,TRBJ1-2,NA,TRBD1,TGCGCCAGCAGCTGGAGCGGACAGGGGGCCTGGTACACCTTC,CASSWSGQGAWYTF
TRBV5-1,TRBJ1-5,few,NA,TGCGCCAGCAGCTTGGGTACAGGGAATCAGCCCCAGCATTTT,CASSLGTGNQPQHF
TRBV30,TRBJ2-2,NA,TRBD2,TGTGCCTGGAGGTTGCGGGGGGACACCGGGGAGCTGTTTTTT,CAWRLRGDTGELFF
TRBV2,TRBJ1-2,NA,TRBD1,TGTGCCAGCAGCGAGGACCCAGGGACAGCCAATAACTATGGCTACACCTTC,CASSEDPGTANNYGYTF
TRBV7-9,TRBJ2-5,NA,TRBD2,TGTGCCAGCAGCCGACTAGCGGAGACCCAGTACTTC,CASSRLAETQYF
TRBV11-1,TRBJ2-2,NA,TRBD1,TGTGCCAGCACCTCAAGGGGACAGATGAACACCGGGGAGCTGTTTTTT,CASTSRGQMNTGELFF
TRBV2,TRBJ2-5,NA,NA,TGTGCCAGCAGTGAAAAGGAGACTAGCCAAGAGACCCAGTACTTC,CASSEKETSQETQYF
TRBV29-1,TRBJ1-2,NA,NA,TGCAGCGTTGAAGATCGGGAACGGGGTAACTATGGCTACACCTTC,CSVEDRERGNYGYTF
TRBV7-2,TRBJ2-5,NA,NA,TGTGCCAGCAGCCTAGTGAGGGGAGGAGAGACCCAGTACTTC,CASSLVRGGETQYF
TRBV28,TRBJ1-2,NA,NA,TGTGCCAGCTTCAAACGAGGGAGGGCCCATGGCTACACCTTC,CASFKRGRAHGYTF
TRBV6-1,TRBJ1-2,NA,TRBD1,TGTGCCAGCAGCGCCGAACAGGGGAATGGCTACACCTTC,CASSAEQGNGYTF
TRBV7-8,TRBJ2-4,once,TRBD2,TGTGCCAGCAGCGTTTTAGCGGGGGTCCTAAACATTCAGTACTTC,CASSVLAGVLNIQYF
TRBV9,TRBJ1-2,NA,NA,TGTGCCAGCAGCGTAGGTACAGGGAACTATGGCTACACCTTC,CASSVGTGNYGYTF
TRBV30,TRBJ1-3,NA,NA,TGTGCCTGGAGTCAGGCCTCTGGAAACACCATATATTTT,CAWSQASGNTIYF
TRBV5-8,TRBJ1-1,NA,NA,TGTGCCAGCAGCTTGGGGACAAACATGAACACTGAAGCTTTCTTT,CASSLGTNMNTEAFF
TRBV6-1,TRBJ1-5,NA,TRBD1,TGTGCCAGCAGTATGACAGGGGGGAATCAGCCCCAGCATTTT,CASSMTGGNQPQHF
TRBV6-5,TRBJ1-6,NA,TRBD1,TGTGCCAGCAGGGACAGGGCGGTAGGTTCACCCCTCCACTTT,CASRDRAVGSPLHF
TRBV6-1,TRBJ2-7,NA,TRBD1,TGTGCCAGCAGCGACAGGGGCCTCTCCTGCGAGCAGTACTTC,CASSDRGLSCEQYF
TRBV7-8,TRBJ2-1,NA,TRBD2,TGTGCCAGCAGGCCGACTAGCGGGGGCGATGAGCAGTTCTTC,CASRPTSGGDEQFF
TRBV6-5,TRBJ1-3,NA,NA,TGTGCCAGCTACTCCTCTGGAAACACCATATATTTT,CASYSSGNTIYF
TRBV12-5,TRBJ2-7,NA,NA,TGTGCTAGTGGTTTTTCGGGAACCGGGTGGTACTTC,CASGFSGTGWYF
TRBV5-1,TRBJ2-2,NA,NA,TGCGCCTCAAAGGCTCAAGGAGGGGGCCTCACCGGGGAGCTGTTTTTT,CASKAQGGGLTGELFF